This entry describes one TCR beta chain. The antigen remains unidentified. This sample stems from a study of cytomegalovirus exposure and HLA in healthy donors. Study details: Approximately 77 million unique TCRs from HLA-typed donors were held in an early release of data. Among 398 genotyped donors, around 82% fell in the Caucasian-associated ancestry cluster. Regarding the study as a whole: Productive status was seen about 90% or about 30% of the time for most TCR beta V segments in an earlier analysis.

The primer mix had 60 Vbeta and 13 Jbeta primers. TCRdb's table, derived via immunoSEQ multiplex PCR, lists solely in-frame clones and lacks some. This sample carries some 140,000 clones, about four fifths of them seen once, and the ten largest clones take around 5%. Germline CDR1 SEHNR, CDR2 FQNEAQ (reference sequence). This CDR3 comprises 15 residues. The V gene lost 5 bases and the J gene lost 4 bases, with 14 bases spanning the gap. The donors gave bone marrow, and they were healthy. Material for sequencing was PBMCs. The chain combines TRBV7-9 with TRBJ2-2; possible D gene TRBD2, 5 bases. This receptor was obtained from a man between 25 and 39 years old in good health. This CDR3 reads CASSPRGSATGELFF. The CDR3 nucleotides read TGTGCCAGCAGCCCACGGGGTAGCGCCACCGGGGAGCTGTTTTTT.